The next 25 T cell receptor beta chains were all read from a single sample in a study of blood T cell repertoires in COVID-19. Method: immunoSEQ multiplex PCR; TCRdb's copy keeps in-frame clones and lacks some. The table records roughly 100,000 clones, 69% of them present only once. Sample: peripheral blood. The receptor source for this set is a man at least 80 years old with acute or convalescent COVID-19.

In this sample, this clone turned up many times. This rearrangement joins TRBV5-5 to TRBJ2-5; 10 bases fit TRBD2. V lost 3 bases and J lost 2; bases outside the gene matches: 16. The CDR3 loop spans 19 amino acids. The germline gives CDR1 SGHKS, CDR2 YYEKEE (reference sequence). DNA of the CDR3: TGTGCCAGCAGCTACTCCGGGACAGGTCTACTAGCGGGGCAAGAGACCCAGTACTTC. Encoded protein: CASSYSGTGLLAGQETQYF.

The genes are TRBV6-5 and TRBJ1-6; D gene unclear. CDR1 is MNHEY, CDR2 SVGAGI, per germline. Trimming removed 3 bases from V and 12 bases from J, with 18 bases in between. The CDR3 loop spans 15 amino acids. CDR3 loop: CASSYYLEGVEPLHF. The CDR3 bases are TGTGCCAGCAGTTATTATTTGGAGGGAGTAGAACCCCTCCACTTT.

This clone was detected only a few times. The rearrangement links TRBV12-3 or TRBV12-4 to TRBJ2-7, with D possibly TRBD1 on 5 matching bases. Trimming removed 5 bases from V and 6 bases from J, with 11 bases in between. This CDR3 has 12 residues. CDR3: CASSPQRGEQYF. CDR3 coding DNA: TGTGCCAGCAGTCCCCAAAGGGGCGAGCAGTACTTC.

Only a few counts were recorded for this clone. The chain uses TRBV28 and TRBJ1-2, with 8 bases fitting TRBD1. The CDR3 extends over 13 amino acids. Germline V gives CDR1 MDHEN, CDR2 SYDVKM. The V gene end was trimmed by 7 bases and the J gene end by 3 bases; junction bases not matched to a gene: 4. The CDR3 coding sequence is TGTGCCAGCATCCGGGGACAGGACTATGGCTACACCTTC. Encoded protein: CASIRGQDYGYTF.

The CDR3 bases are TGTGCCAGCAGTGGAGGACCAGGGGAAAAACTGTTTTTT. Translated: CASSGGPGEKLFF. V gene TRBV6-4 combines with J gene TRBJ1-4; a possible D gene is TRBD1 (5 bases). V lost 4 bases, J lost 8 bases, and 11 bases lay in between. The germline V gene has CDR1 MRHNA and CDR2 SNTAGT. This CDR3 spans 13 amino acids.

The CDR3 DNA sequence: TGTGCCAGCAGCTTGATAGATAAAGAGACCCAGTACTTC. Translating gives CASSLIDKETQYF. The rearrangement uses TRBV5-6 and TRBJ2-5; D ambiguous. The CDR3 has 13 amino acids. Germline assignment: CDR1 SGHDT and CDR2 YYEEEE. Trimming stripped 1 base from V and 3 bases from J, with 7 bases between.

The chain carries TRBV19 and TRBJ1-2, with D maybe TRBD1 (6 bases). V was cut by 6 bases and J by 5 bases, with 16 bases left in between. CDR3 size: 14 residues. Germline V gene sequence: CDR1 LNHDA, CDR2 SQIVND (reference sequence). The CDR3 loop is CASRRPGERYGYTF. CDR3 nucleotide sequence: TGTGCCAGTAGGAGGCCAGGGGAACGTTATGGCTACACCTTC.

The chain recombines TRBV30 with TRBJ1-2; TRBD1 is a possible D gene (5 bases). CDR1 and CDR2 from the germline V gene are GTSNPN and SVGIG (reference sequence). Trimming cost V 2 bases and J 6 bases, with 7 bases left between them. The CDR3 has 11 amino acids. The CDR3 spells CAWSWGDGYTF. In DNA form, the CDR3 reads TGTGCCTGGAGTTGGGGGGATGGCTACACCTTC.

This rearrangement joins TRBV7-2 to TRBJ2-7; D may be TRBD1 (5 bases). The V end lost 3 bases, the J end lost 2 bases, and 8 bases lay between the germline ends. The CDR3 runs to 13 residues. Germline CDR1 SGHTA, CDR2 FQGNSA. As DNA, the CDR3 is TGTGCCAGCAGCTTCGCAGGGACCTACGAGCAGTACTTC. Translated, it gives CASSFAGTYEQYF. Based on the CDR3 plus reference TRBV7-2 and TRBJ2-7, the full variable domain is GAGVSQSPSNKVTEKGKDVELRCDPISGHTALYWYRQSLGQGLEFLIYFQGNSAPDKSGLPSDRFSAERTGGSVSTLTIQRTQQEDSAVYLCASSFAGTYEQYFGPGTRLTVT.

This chain connects TRBV6-2 or TRBV6-3 to TRBJ2-3; TRBD1 agrees at 8 bases. The germline V gene encodes CDR1 MNHEY and CDR2 SVGEGT. The V gene end was trimmed by 0 bases and the J gene end by 5 bases; junction bases not matched to a gene: 1. The CDR3 loop spans 14 amino acids. The CDR3 region is CASSYSTGVDTQYF. CDR3 bases: TGTGCCAGCAGTTACTCGACAGGGGTAGATACGCAGTATTTT.

This chain's CDR3 is CASSLMGGGYTF. As DNA, the CDR3 is TGCGCCAGCAGCTTGATGGGGGGAGGCTACACCTTC. This chain connects TRBV5-1 to TRBJ1-2, with TRBD1 as a possible D gene (5 bases). Germline lookup yields CDR1 SGHRS and CDR2 YFSETQ. Trimming pared 1 base from V and 8 bases from J, leaving 9 bases between. The CDR3 sequence is 12 residues long.

The chain couples TRBV7-9 to TRBJ2-1; TRBD1 aligns across 10 bases. Germline V gives CDR1 SEHNR, CDR2 FQNEAQ (reference sequence). The CDR3 consists of 15 residues. Trimming removed 5 bases from V and 10 bases from J; junction bases left unmatched: 11. CDR3 coding DNA: TGTGCCAGCAGCCCCCCGGGACAGGGGCCGGTCGAGCAGTTCTTC. It codes for CASSPPGQGPVEQFF.

This clone turned up a few times. J is TRBJ2-5 and V is TRBV19; D perhaps matches TRBD2 (6 bases). The CDR3 has 14 amino acids. The germline CDR1 and CDR2 sequences are LNHDA and SQIVND (reference sequence). V was trimmed by 5 bases and J by 4 bases, leaving 14 bases between them. The DNA of the CDR3 is TGTGCCAGTAGTCCCCTGGGGGGTGGAGAGACCCAGTACTTC. Amino acid sequence: CASSPLGGGETQYF.

The gene calls are TRBV7-9 and TRBJ2-2; TRBD2 matches 10 bases. CDR1 SEHNR and CDR2 FQNEAQ come from the germline V gene (reference sequence). With V trimmed by 5 bases and J by 4 bases, 4 bases remained unmatched. The CDR3 extends over 15 amino acids. Here the CDR3 reads CASSPRTSGTGELFF. The CDR3 DNA reads TGTGCCAGCAGCCCCCGGACTAGCGGCACCGGGGAGCTGTTTTTT.

The chain's CDR3 is CASSATGGEEKLFF. CDR3 coding DNA: TGTGCCAGCAGTGCGACAGGGGGAGAAGAAAAACTGTTTTTT. V usage is TRBV28 and J usage is TRBJ1-4, with 9 bases fitting TRBD1. The CDR3 covers 14 residues. Per germline, CDR1 MDHEN and CDR2 SYDVKM. The V gene end was trimmed by 5 bases and the J gene end by 8 bases; junction bases not matched to a gene: 6.

The CDR3 sequence is CASSSILGGDQMFF. The DNA for the CDR3 is TGTGCCAGCAGCTCCATCCTGGGAGGAGACCAAATGTTCTTC. This rearrangement joins TRBV7-8 to TRBJ2-1; TRBD2 might be the D (6 bases). V was clipped by 4 bases and J by 15 bases, with 22 bases between them. Germline V gene data show CDR1 as SGHVS and CDR2 as FQNEAQ. This CDR3 is built from 14 residues.

The chain is built from TRBV28 and TRBJ1-5, with 7 bases that match TRBD1. V was clipped by 4 bases and J by 6 bases; unmatched bases: 9. CDR3 length: 15 amino acids. Germline CDR1 and CDR2: MDHEN and SYDVKM. The CDR3 loop reads CASSSPGQSAQPQHF. CDR3 bases: TGTGCCAGCAGTTCTCCGGGACAGTCGGCTCAGCCCCAGCATTTT. The full variable domain, its missing parts supplied by reference TRBV28 and TRBJ1-5, is DVKVTQSSRYLVKRTGEKVFLECVQDMDHENMFWYRQDPGLGLRLIYFSYDVKMKEKGDIPEGYSVSREKKERFSLILESASTNQTSMYLCASSSPGQSAQPQHFGDGTRLSIL.

V usage is TRBV4-2 and J usage is TRBJ1-3, with unresolved D. Trimming pared 0 bases from V and 0 bases from J, leaving 6 bases between. Looked up from germline, CDR1 is LGHNA and CDR2 is YNFKEQ. This CDR3 has 15 amino acids. Here the CDR3 reads CASSQDLLSGNTIYF. CDR3 sequence (DNA): TGTGCCAGCAGCCAAGATTTACTCTCTGGAAACACCATATATTTT.

Many counts were recorded for this clone. The gene calls are TRBV19 and TRBJ2-1; TRBD1 matches 9 bases. The CDR3 is 16 residues long. The J segment lost 9 bases and the V segment lost 2 bases, leaving 11 bases of the junction unmatched. CDR1 is LNHDA and CDR2 is SQIVND in the germline V gene (reference sequence). The CDR3 protein is CASSINIGTGFSEQFF. The CDR3 coding sequence is TGTGCCAGTAGTATAAATATCGGGACAGGGTTTAGTGAGCAGTTCTTC.

The V gene is TRBV7-6, the J gene TRBJ1-1; TRBD1 is a possible D gene (5 bases). The CDR3 loop spans 15 amino acids. V was shortened by 5 bases and J by 5 bases, with 18 bases between the two germline ends. Germline CDR1 reads SGHVS; CDR2 reads FNYEAQ. CDR3 DNA sequence: TGTGCCAGCAGCGGAACGGGTGCAGGGCGAACTGAAGCTTTCTTT. It translates to CASSGTGAGRTEAFF.

Comment on this clone: One end of the junction fails to match germline, which may point to a read error. The gene calls are TRBV11-1 and TRBJ2-1; TRBD2 matches at 11 bases. The germline V gene has CDR1 SGHAT and CDR2 FQDESV (reference sequence). This CDR3 is built from 16 residues. The CDR3 sequence is CASSLAGTSGNNEQFF. Written as DNA, the CDR3 is TGTGCCAGCAGTTTAGCCGGGACTAGCGGAAACAATGAGCAGTTCTTC.

The J gene is TRBJ2-7, the V gene TRBV6-5; the match to TRBD1 covers 12 bases. J gave up 7 bases and V 7 bases, and 11 bases lay outside the gene matches. The germline CDR1 and CDR2 sequences are MNHEY and SVGAGI. CDR3 length: 15 amino acids. CDR3 in amino acids: CASISGTGGLGEQYF. In nucleotides, the CDR3 is TGTGCCAGCATATCCGGGACAGGGGGCTTGGGGGAGCAGTACTTC.

V gene TRBV6-5 combines with J gene TRBJ2-7; 9 bases fit TRBD1. The CDR3 length is 14 residues. Germline CDR1 and CDR2: MNHEY and SVGAGI. With 6 bases clipped from V and 5 bases from J, the junction kept 8 bases outside the gene matches. The CDR3 nucleotides are TGTGCCAGCAGACCGGGACAGGGCACCCACGAGCAGTACTTC. This translates into CASRPGQGTHEQYF.

This clone has a handful of counts. J is TRBJ1-1 and V is TRBV24-1; D is uncertain. V was pared by 10 bases and J by 4 bases, with 15 bases between. Germline V gene data show CDR1 as KGHDR and CDR2 as SFDVKD. This CDR3 comprises 13 residues. The CDR3 spells CATSPPGATEAFF. CDR3 bases: TGTGCCACTTCACCGCCGGGAGCCACTGAAGCTTTCTTT.

This chain links TRBV2 with TRBJ2-1; 11 bases agree with TRBD2. The CDR3 has 15 residues. From germline, CDR1 is SNHLY and CDR2 FYNNEI. Germline trimming cut 8 bases from V and 6 bases from J; bases unmatched to any gene: 9. CDR3 sequence: CASPRSGRVSNEQFF. DNA for the CDR3: TGTGCCAGCCCCCGTAGCGGGAGGGTTTCCAATGAGCAGTTCTTC.